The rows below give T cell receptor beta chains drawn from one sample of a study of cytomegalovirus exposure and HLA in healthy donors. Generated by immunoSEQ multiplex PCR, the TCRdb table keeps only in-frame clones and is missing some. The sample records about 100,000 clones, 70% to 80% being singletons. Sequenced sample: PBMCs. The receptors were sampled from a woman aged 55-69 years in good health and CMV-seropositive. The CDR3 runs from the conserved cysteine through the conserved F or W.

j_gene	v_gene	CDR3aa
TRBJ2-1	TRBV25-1	CASSDRQGAYNEQFF
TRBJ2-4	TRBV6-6	CASRDSGRGNIQYF
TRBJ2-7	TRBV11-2	CASSLQGEQYF
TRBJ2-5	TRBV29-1	CSAQETQYF
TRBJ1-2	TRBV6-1	CASSTIQGDYGYTF
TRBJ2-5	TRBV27	CASSSLPDQETQYF
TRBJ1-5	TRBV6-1	CASSQTYSNQPQHF
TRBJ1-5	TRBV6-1	CASSDWGEGSQPQHF
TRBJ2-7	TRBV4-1	CASSQGLAGGAWEQYF
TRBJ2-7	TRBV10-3	CAITKGQSYEQYF
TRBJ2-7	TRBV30	CAWSRSGMAYEQYF
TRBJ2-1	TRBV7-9	CASSGTSGRGLYNEQFF
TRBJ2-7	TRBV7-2	CASSLGSNYEQYF
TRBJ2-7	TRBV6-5	CASSYGDRGLYEQYF
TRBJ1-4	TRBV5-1	CASSLRGGSEKLFF